The 12 T cell receptor beta chains given below trace back to one sample, sequenced in a study of CD8+CD57+ T cells in acquired aplastic anemia. For sequencing, patients were chosen who had shown expansion of CD8+CD57+ cells by flow cytometry. Investigators profiled TCR beta VDJ and CDR3 from genomic DNA template. TCRdb re-derived calls from the reads in MiXCR, one entry per CDR3 protein. The sample has roughly 500,000 distinct CDR3 sequences, approximately 33% seen once. The sequencing input was sorted CD4+, CD8+, or CD8+CD57+ T cells (not recorded which) from PBMCs. The receptors shown here come from a human donor with aplastic anemia.

CDR3 DNA sequence: TGTGCCAGCAGCGAAGAGGACAGGGACGAAAAACTGTTTTTT. This codes for CASSEEDRDEKLFF. The V call is TRBV7-2, the J call TRBJ1-4; 8 nucleotides line up with TRBD1. CDR3 size: 14 residues. The V and J ends lost 5 bases and 8 bases, in that order; junction bases with no gene match: 7. Germline V gene lookup returns CDR1 SGHTA and CDR2 FQGNSA.

J is TRBJ2-7 and V is TRBV20-1, with a weak D call TRBD1 (7 bases). Germline CDR1 DFQATT, CDR2 SNEGSKA (reference sequence). The CDR3 extends over 14 amino acids. With 4 bases removed from V and 4 bases from J, the gap between germline ends came to 17 bases. The CDR3 bases are TGCAGTGCTACACTTACGGAGGGGGCTTACGAGCAGTACTTC. Its protein is CSATLTEGAYEQYF.

With regard to this clonotype: As the CDR3 is not closed by the conserved phenylalanine or tryptophan, this likely results from a read error. The CDR3: CATDGSEYNSPLHS. The CDR3 bases are TGTGCCACCGACGGCTCGGAGTATAATTCACCCCTCCACTCT. The chain recombines TRBV27 with TRBJ1-6; D unresolved. V lost 10 bases to trimming and J lost 4 bases, with 14 bases between them. The CDR3 has 14 residues. Germline values: CDR1 MNHEY, CDR2 SMNVEV (reference sequence).

This clonotype was counted between two and nine times. The chain is built from TRBV7-9 and TRBJ2-7, with 7 bases lining up with TRBD2. The J segment lost 3 bases and the V segment lost 3 bases, leaving 2 bases of the junction unmatched. Germline V gene data show CDR1 as SEHNR and CDR2 as FQNEAQ (reference sequence). This CDR3 is 13 amino acids long. In nucleotides, the CDR3 is TGTGCCAGCAGCTTGGGGGGGGTCTACGAGCAGTACTTC. Translated, it gives CASSLGGVYEQYF.

This clonotype was recorded once. V gene TRBV25-1 combines with J gene TRBJ2-7, with 8 bases lining up with TRBD2. This CDR3 is built from 14 residues. The germline gives CDR1 MGHDK, CDR2 SYGVNS. The V segment lost 7 bases and the J segment 3 bases; nucleotides outside the gene matches: 8. As DNA, the CDR3 is TGTGCCAGCATTGGTAGCGGGACGTTCTACGAGCAGTACTTC. It is translated as CASIGSGTFYEQYF.

This clonotype appeared many times. The V gene is TRBV7-2, the J gene TRBJ1-3, with TRBD1 as a possible D gene (6 bases). The CDR3 sequence is 14 residues long. Germline CDR1 and CDR2: SGHTA and FQGNSA. The V end was cut by 1 base, the J end by 3 bases, with 7 bases between. CDR3 in DNA: TGTGCCAGCAGCTTAGTACAGGGTGGAAACACCATATATTTT. Translation gives CASSLVQGGNTIYF. Based on the CDR3 plus reference TRBV7-2 and TRBJ1-3, the full variable domain is GAGVSQSPSNKVTEKGKDVELRCDPISGHTALYWYRQSLGQGLEFLIYFQGNSAPDKSGLPSDRFSAERTGGSVSTLTIQRTQQEDSAVYLCASSLVQGGNTIYFGEGSWLTVV.

The CDR3 sequence is CASSPGVGGGLNSPLHF. CDR3 sequence (DNA): TGTGCCAGCAGCCCGGGGGTAGGAGGGGGGCTAAATTCACCCCTCCACTTT. The chain recombines TRBV4-2 with TRBJ1-6; D is perhaps TRBD1 (6 bases). The CDR3 runs 17 residues. Trimming stripped 4 bases from V and 7 bases from J, with 20 bases between. From germline, CDR1 is LGHNA and CDR2 YNFKEQ.

The table lists this clonotype with a few counts. The chain couples TRBV5-1 to TRBJ2-2, with a tentative D call TRBD2 (6 bases). The germline V and J ends were trimmed by 5 bases and 3 bases, with 14 bases remaining between them. Germline lookup yields CDR1 SGHRS and CDR2 YFSETQ. The CDR3 has 15 residues. Here the CDR3 reads CASSPRSGDTGELFF. As DNA, the CDR3 is TGCGCCAGCAGTCCACGCTCGGGAGACACCGGGGAGCTGTTTTTT.

The table lists this clonotype with many counts. The chain links TRBV19 to TRBJ2-3; D call uncertain. The V and J ends lost 3 bases and 0 bases respectively, with 7 bases between them. Germline lookup yields CDR1 LNHDA and CDR2 SQIVND (reference sequence). The CDR3 is 14 amino acids. The CDR3 nucleotides are TGTGCCAGTAGTATCTACGGGAGCACAGATACGCAGTATTTT. Protein product: CASSIYGSTDTQYF.

The gene calls are TRBV5-6 and TRBJ1-5; D is unclear. V was pared by 4 bases and J by 4 bases, with 6 bases between. The CDR3 has 12 residues. Looked up from germline, CDR1 is SGHDT and CDR2 is YYEEEE. In DNA form, the CDR3 reads TGTGCCAGCAGCGGGATAAATCAGCCCCAGCATTTT. It is translated as CASSGINQPQHF.

V usage is TRBV14 and J usage is TRBJ2-7; TRBD2 aligns across 13 bases. The junction had 10 bases not matched to a gene; V was cut back by 1 base and J by 7 bases. This CDR3 spans 17 amino acids. Germline loops: CDR1 SGHDN, CDR2 FVKESK. The CDR3 sequence: CASSQGTSGSSRNEQYF. CDR3 bases: TGTGCCAGCAGCCAAGGGACTAGCGGGAGTAGTAGGAATGAGCAGTACTTC.

The count of this clonotype is one. The chain employs TRBV2 and TRBJ1-6; 8 nucleotides agree with TRBD1. The CDR3 is made up of 16 amino acids. CDR1 SNHLY and CDR2 FYNNEI come from the germline V gene. V lost 1 base to trimming and J lost 7 bases; unmatched junction nucleotides: 6. The CDR3 here is CASSEGQGAGNSPLHF. The CDR3 nucleotides are TGTGCCAGCAGTGAAGGTCAGGGGGCAGGCAATTCACCCCTCCACTTT.